Below, one T cell receptor (beta chain) is given with its context. The junction and the germline gene differ at one end; a read error may be behind it. Participant age was about 18 to 89 years, and participants resided in roughly 25 US areas. Allocation to cohorts depended on clinical history reported by the participants. TCRdb's table, derived via immunoSEQ multiplex PCR, lists solely in-frame clones and lacks some. The sample lists some 250,000 clones; approximately 85% were seen once. The data were obtained in a study of blood T cell repertoires in COVID-19. Study information: The samples span acute and convalescent COVID-19 from the United States, Italy and Spain.

The CDR3 is made up of 13 amino acids. Looked up from germline, CDR1 is MNHEY and CDR2 is SMNVEV (reference sequence). The chain is built from TRBV27 and TRBJ1-1; maybe TRBD1 (6 bases). The specimen was PBMCs or T cells enriched from blood (not recorded which). This TCR was sampled from a woman in her forties or fifties who had recovered from COVID-19. The CDR3 sequence: CASSLSETGNSIF. The CDR3 nucleotides read TGTGCCAGCAGTTTATCCGAAACAGGGAATTCTATCTTT.